This T cell receptor beta chain is from a study of blood T cell repertoires in COVID-19. For the study at large: The United States, Italy and Spain supplied acute and convalescent COVID-19 samples. Sample material is recorded as cDNA or gDNA derived from T cells, B-cell-depleted T cells, or PBMCs.

Germline loops: CDR1 MNHEY, CDR2 SMNVEV (reference sequence). There are 17 residues in the CDR3. Trimming at V came to 4 bases and at J to 6 bases, leaving 8 bases not matched to a gene. Per the study methods: Quantification of nucleated cells was approximated via reference gene primer amplification. Clones were sequenced by immunoSEQ multiplex PCR, and TCRdb holds only the in-frame ones, with some missing. V, J and clone size reflect that table, while D and trimming were determined from the DNA. Of tens of thousands of clones in the sample, 65% to 80% were seen once. This TCR was sampled from a human donor in a cohort sampled during active or convalescent COVID-19. The V and J genes are TRBV27 and TRBJ2-3, with 15 bases fitting TRBD2. The sample consisted of peripheral blood. The CDR3, as DNA: TGTGCCAGCAGTTATTCGGGACTAGCGGGGGGCGGGGATACGCAGTATTTT. Translated: CASSYSGLAGGGDTQYF.